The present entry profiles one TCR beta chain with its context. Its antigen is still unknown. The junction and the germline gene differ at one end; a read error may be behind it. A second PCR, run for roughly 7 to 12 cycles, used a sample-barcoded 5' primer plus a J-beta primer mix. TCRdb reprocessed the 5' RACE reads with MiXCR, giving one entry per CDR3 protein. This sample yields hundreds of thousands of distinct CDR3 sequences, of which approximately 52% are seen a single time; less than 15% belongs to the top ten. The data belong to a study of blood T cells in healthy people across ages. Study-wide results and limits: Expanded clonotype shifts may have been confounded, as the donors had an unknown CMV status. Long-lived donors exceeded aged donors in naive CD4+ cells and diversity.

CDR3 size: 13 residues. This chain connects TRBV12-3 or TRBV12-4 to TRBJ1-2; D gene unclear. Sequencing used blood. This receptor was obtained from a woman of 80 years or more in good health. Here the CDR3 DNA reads TGTGCCGGCAGTTTGACGGCTAACTATGGCTACACCTTC. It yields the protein CAGSLTANYGYTF.